This record looks at one T cell receptor (beta chain) sequence and its context. Its cognate antigen is unknown. These data come from a study of T-cell reconstitution after alpha-beta-depleted transplantation in children. Unique molecular identifiers were incorporated into the prepared TCRbeta library. Using its own MiXCR run on the PCR reads, TCRdb lists one record per CDR3 protein. The sample has 500,000 to 600,000 distinct CDR3 sequences, over 20% seen once. General study points: As was reported, about two months after transplant, alpha-beta T cells came from several hundred expanded graft clones. Several patients had high TCRbeta diversity at day 60; it came from surviving recipient T cells and thymic progenitors.

V shed 5 bases, J shed 8 bases, and the junction held 8 bases outside the gene matches. The germline V gene encodes CDR1 LNHDA and CDR2 SQIVND (reference sequence). CDR3 length equals 14 residues. Material: PBMCs, obtained before TCRalphabeta/CD19-depleted stem cell transplant. This TCR came from a boy in the first two years of life with Wiskott-Aldrich syndrome, due to receive a stem cell transplant. This chain joins TRBV19 and TRBJ2-1, with 8 positions matching TRBD1. CDR3 sequence reads: CASSPGGPWDEQFF. The CDR3 DNA reads TGTGCCAGTAGTCCAGGGGGCCCCTGGGATGAGCAGTTCTTC.